Listed below are T cell receptor beta chains from one sample, sequenced in a study of cytomegalovirus exposure and HLA in healthy donors. Generated by immunoSEQ multiplex PCR, the TCRdb table keeps only in-frame clones and is missing some. This table has fewer than 150,000 clones, around 73% appearing once. Sequences were obtained from PBMCs. All receptors come from a man aged 50 to 59 in good health and CMV-seronegative. The CDR3 runs from the conserved cysteine through the conserved F or W. The D gene is left open where the match is weak. Rows give clone size only sometimes, using once, few, many, or a class for an expanded clone.

D: -; V: TRBV4-3; size: -; length: 15; CDR3: CASSQEGGYTGELFF
D: TRBD1; V: TRBV28; size: -; length: 15; CDR3: CASSRPGTGICEQYF
D: TRBD1; V: TRBV7-7; size: -; length: 15; CDR3: CASSLGTVPYNEQFF
D: -; V: TRBV7-2; size: -; length: 14; CDR3: CASSLVSGLDTQYF
D: -; V: TRBV6-5; size: -; length: 11; CDR3: CATRMDYGYTF
D: -; V: TRBV6-4; size: -; length: 14; CDR3: CASRFESGTGELFF
D: TRBD1; V: TRBV11-2; size: -; length: 15; CDR3: CASSQDRWEGETQYF
D: -; V: TRBV15; size: -; length: 16; CDR3: CATSRRASSATYEQYF
D: -; V: TRBV2; size: -; length: 14; CDR3: CAGASGGITGELFF
D: TRBD2; V: TRBV5-1; size: -; length: 17; CDR3: CASSLFLTSGGPNEQFF
D: -; V: TRBV28; size: -; length: 12; CDR3: CASSSSRYEQYF
D: -; V: TRBV2; size: once; length: 15; CDR3: CASSEAKGSGQPQHF
D: TRBD1; V: TRBV19; size: few; length: 14; CDR3: CASSERQGQETQYF
D: TRBD2; V: TRBV4-1; size: -; length: 18; CDR3: CASSQILVGGAGVGTQYF
D: -; V: TRBV2; size: -; length: 12; CDR3: CASERARGEQYF
D: TRBD1; V: TRBV27; size: once; length: 14; CDR3: CASSHTRQGGELFF
D: TRBD1; V: TRBV19; size: -; length: 15; CDR3: CASSPDRASTDTQYF
D: TRBD1; V: TRBV10-2; size: -; length: 13; CDR3: CASSEWTGVEQYF
D: TRBD2; V: TRBV5-1; size: -; length: 16; CDR3: CASSRARGGDTDTQYF
D: -; V: TRBV11-3; size: -; length: 14; CDR3: CASSLDRPRYEQYF
D: -; V: TRBV10-2; size: -; length: 15; CDR3: CASSEWATLSYEQYF
D: TRBD1; V: TRBV25-1; size: -; length: 16; CDR3: CASSEPGTGSIYGYTF
D: TRBD1; V: TRBV5-1; size: -; length: 17; CDR3: CASSLAVGTGGGETQYF
D: TRBD2; V: TRBV30; size: -; length: 13; CDR3: CAWSSPSGYEQYF
D: -; V: TRBV7-8; size: -; length: 13; CDR3: CASSGGGEWSYTF
D: -; V: TRBV6-1; size: -; length: 13; CDR3: CASSGQGGETQYF
D: -; V: TRBV4-3; size: -; length: 15; CDR3: CASSQVAGMNTEAFF
D: TRBD2; V: TRBV5-4; size: few; length: 14; CDR3: CASSLREGLNEQYF
D: TRBD2; V: TRBV10-2; size: -; length: 12; CDR3: CASSAGGNEQFF
D: -; V: TRBV7-9; size: -; length: 17; CDR3: CASSFTGVRGEFETQYF
D: -; V: TRBV19; size: few; length: 14; CDR3: CASSVSPSNQPQHF
D: -; V: TRBV19; size: -; length: 17; CDR3: CASSITAGRKGANVLTF
D: -; V: TRBV28; size: -; length: 14; CDR3: CASSPGQLLIEQYF
D: TRBD1; V: TRBV7-6; size: -; length: 16; CDR3: CASSLGQGASTGELFF
D: -; V: TRBV10-3; size: -; length: 12; CDR3: CAINEKNTEAFF
D: TRBD1; V: TRBV10-3; size: few; length: 14; CDR3: CAIRGTAKGEKLFF
D: -; V: TRBV27; size: -; length: 14; CDR3: CASSLGGSSYEQYF
D: TRBD1; V: TRBV25-1; size: -; length: 18; CDR3: CASSEVNRGPGGRYGYTF
D: -; V: TRBV10-1; size: -; length: 16; CDR3: CASSESGLDSNTEAFF
D: TRBD1; V: TRBV5-1; size: -; length: 16; CDR3: CASSLTDRGYTGELFF
D: -; V: TRBV6-1; size: few; length: 18; CDR3: CASSEAWHGNSGANVLTF
D: -; V: TRBV28; size: few; length: 15; CDR3: CASSLGSYSNQPQHF
D: TRBD2; V: TRBV29-1; size: -; length: 16; CDR3: CSVEAGSGRAAYEQYF
D: TRBD2; V: TRBV15; size: -; length: 18; CDR3: CATSRDRGLGGRAREQFF
D: -; V: TRBV6-6; size: -; length: 13; CDR3: CASSYGGGRTQYF
D: -; V: TRBV27; size: -; length: 17; CDR3: CASSKTGALYSNQPQHF
D: -; V: TRBV28; size: once; length: 12; CDR3: CASRSSLYGYTF
D: -; V: TRBV28; size: many; length: 12; CDR3: CASSLWPPEAFF
D: -; V: TRBV29-1; size: -; length: 14; CDR3: CSVRDRSGSYEQYF
D: -; V: TRBV9; size: -; length: 13; CDR3: CASSRDFSYEQYF
D: -; V: TRBV19; size: -; length: 13; CDR3: CATLAPPEDEQFF
D: -; V: TRBV28; size: -; length: 12; CDR3: CGSKNSYNEQFF
D: TRBD1; V: TRBV2; size: -; length: 15; CDR3: CASSEGGQGAETQYF
D: -; V: TRBV7-2; size: -; length: 15; CDR3: CASSSAASISYEQYF